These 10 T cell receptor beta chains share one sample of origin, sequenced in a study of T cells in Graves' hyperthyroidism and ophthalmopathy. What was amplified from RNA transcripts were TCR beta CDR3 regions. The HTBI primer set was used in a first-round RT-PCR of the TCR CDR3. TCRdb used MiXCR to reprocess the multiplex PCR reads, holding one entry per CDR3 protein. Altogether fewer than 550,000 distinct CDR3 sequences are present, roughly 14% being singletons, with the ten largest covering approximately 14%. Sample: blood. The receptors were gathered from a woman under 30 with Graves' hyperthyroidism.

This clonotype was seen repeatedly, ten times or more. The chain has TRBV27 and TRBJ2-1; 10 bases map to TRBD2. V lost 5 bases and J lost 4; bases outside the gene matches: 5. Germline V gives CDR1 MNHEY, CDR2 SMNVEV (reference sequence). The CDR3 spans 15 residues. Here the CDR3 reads CASSPGLARYNEQFF. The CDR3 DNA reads TGTGCCAGCAGTCCGGGACTAGCGCGGTACAATGAGCAGTTCTTC.

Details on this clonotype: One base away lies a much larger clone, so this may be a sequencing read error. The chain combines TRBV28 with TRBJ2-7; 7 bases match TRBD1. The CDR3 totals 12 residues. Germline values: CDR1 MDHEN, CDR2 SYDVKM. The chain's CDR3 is CATGQVAVEQCF. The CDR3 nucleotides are TGTGCCACCGGACAGGTTGCGGTCGAGCAGTGCTTC.

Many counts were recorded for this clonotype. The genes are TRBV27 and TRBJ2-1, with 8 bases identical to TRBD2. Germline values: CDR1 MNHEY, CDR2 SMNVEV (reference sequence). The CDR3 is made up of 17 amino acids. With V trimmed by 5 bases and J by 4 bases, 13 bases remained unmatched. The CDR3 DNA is TGTGCCAGCAGTCCTATCTCGTGGGCTAGCGGGTACAATGAGCAGTTCTTC. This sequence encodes CASSPISWASGYNEQFF.

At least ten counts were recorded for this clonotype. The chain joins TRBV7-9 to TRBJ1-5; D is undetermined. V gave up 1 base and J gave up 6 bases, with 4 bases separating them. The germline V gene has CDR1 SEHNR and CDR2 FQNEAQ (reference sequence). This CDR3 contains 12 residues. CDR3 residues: CASSLDAQPQHF. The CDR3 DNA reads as TGTGCCAGCAGCTTAGATGCTCAGCCCCAGCATTTT.

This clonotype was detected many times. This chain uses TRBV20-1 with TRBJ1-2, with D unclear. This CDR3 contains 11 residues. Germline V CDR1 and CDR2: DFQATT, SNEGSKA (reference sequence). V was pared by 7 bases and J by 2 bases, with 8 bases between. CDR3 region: CSGPQNYGYTF. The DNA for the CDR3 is TGCAGTGGTCCGCAAAACTATGGCTACACCTTC.

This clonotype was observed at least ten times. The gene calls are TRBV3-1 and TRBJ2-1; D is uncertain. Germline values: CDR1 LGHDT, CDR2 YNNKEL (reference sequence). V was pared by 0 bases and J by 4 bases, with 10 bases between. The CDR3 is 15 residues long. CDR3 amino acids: CASSQDLGLYNEQFF. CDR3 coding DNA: TGTGCCAGCAGCCAAGATCTAGGGCTTTACAATGAGCAGTTCTTC.

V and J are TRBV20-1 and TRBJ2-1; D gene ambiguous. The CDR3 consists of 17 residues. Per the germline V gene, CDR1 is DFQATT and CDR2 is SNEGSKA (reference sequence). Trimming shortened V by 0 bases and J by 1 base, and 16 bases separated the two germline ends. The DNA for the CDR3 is TGCAGTGCTAGAGATCTCTCTAGTATCACGTCCTACAATGAGCAGTTCTTC. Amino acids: CSARDLSSITSYNEQFF.

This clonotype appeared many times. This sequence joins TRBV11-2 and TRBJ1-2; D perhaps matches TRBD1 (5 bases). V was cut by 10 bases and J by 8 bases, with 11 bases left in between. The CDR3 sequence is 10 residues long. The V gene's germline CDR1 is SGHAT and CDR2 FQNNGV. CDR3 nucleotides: TGTGCCACCACCCCAGGGGGCTACACCTTC. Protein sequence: CATTPGGYTF.

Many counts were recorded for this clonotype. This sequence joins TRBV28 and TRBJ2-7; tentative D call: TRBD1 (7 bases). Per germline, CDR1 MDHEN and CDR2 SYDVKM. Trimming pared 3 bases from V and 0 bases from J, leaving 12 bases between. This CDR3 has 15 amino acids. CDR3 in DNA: TGTGCCAGCAGTTTGGAGGGGGCGGGCTCCTACGAGCAGTACTTC. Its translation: CASSLEGAGSYEQYF.

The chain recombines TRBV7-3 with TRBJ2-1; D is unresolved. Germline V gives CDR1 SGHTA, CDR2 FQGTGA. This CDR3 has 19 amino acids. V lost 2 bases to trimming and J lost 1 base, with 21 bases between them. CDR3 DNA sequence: TGTGCCAGCAGCTTAGGCCCATTTGGTCCCGAGTCATCCTACAATGAGCAGTTCTTC. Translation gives CASSLGPFGPESSYNEQFF.